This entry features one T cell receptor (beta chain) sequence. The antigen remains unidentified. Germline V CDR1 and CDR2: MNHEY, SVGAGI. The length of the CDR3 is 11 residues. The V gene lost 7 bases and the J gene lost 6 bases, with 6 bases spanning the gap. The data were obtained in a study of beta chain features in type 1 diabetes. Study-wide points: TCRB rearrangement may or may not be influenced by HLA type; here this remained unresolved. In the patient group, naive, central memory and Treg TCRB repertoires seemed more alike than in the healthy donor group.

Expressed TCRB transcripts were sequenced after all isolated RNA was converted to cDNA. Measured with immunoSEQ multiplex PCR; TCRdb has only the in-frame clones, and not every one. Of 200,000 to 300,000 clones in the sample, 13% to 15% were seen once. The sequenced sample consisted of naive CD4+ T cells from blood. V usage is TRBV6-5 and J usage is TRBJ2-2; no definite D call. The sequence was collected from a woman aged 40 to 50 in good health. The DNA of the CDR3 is TGTGCCAGCACCCCCGCCGGGGAGCTGTTTTTT. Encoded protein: CASTPAGELFF.